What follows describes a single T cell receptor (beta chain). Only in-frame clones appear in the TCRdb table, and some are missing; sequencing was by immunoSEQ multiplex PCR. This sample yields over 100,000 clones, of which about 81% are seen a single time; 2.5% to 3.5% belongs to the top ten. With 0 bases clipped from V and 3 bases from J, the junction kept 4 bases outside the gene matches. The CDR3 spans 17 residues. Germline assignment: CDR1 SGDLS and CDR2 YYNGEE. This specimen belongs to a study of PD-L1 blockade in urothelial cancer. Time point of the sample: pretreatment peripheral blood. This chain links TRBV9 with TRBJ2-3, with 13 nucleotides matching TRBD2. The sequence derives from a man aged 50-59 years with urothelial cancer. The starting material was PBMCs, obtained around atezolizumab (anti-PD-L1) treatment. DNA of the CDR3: TGTGCCAGCAGCGTAGGCACTAGCGGGAGGGTGACAGATACGCAGTATTTT. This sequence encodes CASSVGTSGRVTDTQYF. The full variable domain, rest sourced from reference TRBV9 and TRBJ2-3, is DSGVTQTPKHLITATGQRVTLRCSPRSGDLSVYWYQQSLDQGLQFLIQYYNGEERAKGNILERFSAQQFPDLHSELNLSSLELGDSALYFCASSVGTSGRVTDTQYFGPGTRLTVL.